This T cell receptor (beta chain) originates from a study of T cell responses to AZD1222 COVID-19 vaccine. Across the whole study: It was second doses at about 4 or about 12 weeks that were pooled.

The germline V gene encodes CDR1 KGHDR and CDR2 SFDVKD. Trimming removed 2 bases from V and 7 bases from J; junction bases left unmatched: 3. This CDR3 contains 16 residues. Method: immunoSEQ multiplex PCR; TCRdb's copy keeps in-frame clones and lacks some. The sample records roughly 45,000 clones, 70% to 80% being singletons. On this clone: The antigen remains unidentified.

Overall study results and limits: The sample set comprised mostly white British donors with more females, and clonal diversity was possibly underestimated.

Sample: peripheral blood, taken on day 0 of AZD1222 vaccination. The TCR comes from an adult in good health. The chain has TRBV24-1 and TRBJ2-1; 14 nucleotides align to TRBD2. CDR3 loop: CATSDSTSGRANEQFF. The DNA of the CDR3 is TGTGCCACCAGTGATTCGACTAGCGGGAGGGCAAATGAGCAGTTCTTC.